This entry features one TCR beta chain sequence. Antigen unknown. This sample is drawn from a study of T cell responses to AZD1222 COVID-19 vaccine. Across the study: Pooled samples include second doses given at about 4 or 12 weeks. Findings of the study overall: Repertoires were obtained solely post-peak T cell response. Receipt of two AZD1222 doses was followed by a rise in Spike-specific TCR breadth and depth. Seropositive at baseline were only a handful of AZD1222 recipients.

The CDR3 sequence is 15 residues long. Germline loops: CDR1 LNHNV, CDR2 YYDKDF (reference sequence). Trimming removed 0 bases at V and 1 base at J, with 7 bases between. The method was immunoSEQ multiplex PCR; TCRdb's version includes in-frame clones alone and lacks a portion of them. The sample records some 170,000 clones, approximately 88% being singletons. The sequence was collected from an adult in good health. Sequences were derived from peripheral blood, sampled on day 0 of AZD1222 vaccination. The chain combines TRBV15 with TRBJ2-4; no reliable D call. CDR3 sequence: CATSREIGAKNIQYF. In DNA form, the CDR3 reads TGTGCCACCAGCAGAGAAATTGGGGCCAAAAACATTCAGTACTTC.